What follows are 18 T cell receptor beta chains derived from one specimen sequenced in a study of blood T cell repertoires in COVID-19. This table comes from immunoSEQ multiplex PCR, and its TCRdb copy is limited to in-frame clones, with some not included. The data hold approximately 200,000 clones, with almost 80% observed a single time. Sequencing used peripheral blood. These receptors were taken from a man in his 60s with active or convalescent COVID-19.

This clone showed up just once. The chain joins TRBV2 to TRBJ2-7, with TRBD2 matching over 7 bases. The CDR3 covers 13 residues. V lost 6 bases to trimming and J lost 1 base; unmatched junction nucleotides: 3. CDR1 is SNHLY, CDR2 FYNNEI, per germline. CDR3 sequence reads: CASRGLGSYEQYF. The CDR3 DNA reads TGTGCCAGCAGAGGACTAGGATCCTACGAGCAGTACTTC.

The J gene is TRBJ1-5, the V gene TRBV24-1; tentative D call: TRBD1 (5 bases). CDR3 length: 17 amino acids. The V and J ends lost 4 bases and 0 bases respectively, with 15 bases between them. The germline V gene encodes CDR1 KGHDR and CDR2 SFDVKD. This CDR3 is CATSEGAPAYSNQPQHF. CDR3 in DNA: TGTGCCACCAGTGAAGGGGCTCCGGCTTATAGCAATCAGCCCCAGCATTTT.

The chain has TRBV30 and TRBJ2-7, with D possibly being TRBD1 (5 bases). The germline V gene encodes CDR1 GTSNPN and CDR2 SVGIG (reference sequence). This CDR3 is 14 amino acids long. Deletions cut 0 bases from V and 2 bases from J, with 11 bases between. This CDR3 is CAWSVLAGTYEQYF. The CDR3, as DNA: TGTGCCTGGAGTGTACTCGCAGGGACCTACGAGCAGTACTTC.

The rearrangement joins TRBV9 to TRBJ2-1; TRBD2 matches at 10 bases. The ends lost 2 bases at V and 6 bases at J; junction bases unmatched: 5. The CDR3 extends over 15 amino acids. Germline V gene data show CDR1 as SGDLS and CDR2 as YYNGEE. The chain's CDR3 is CASSVSSSGSNEQFF. CDR3 in DNA: TGTGCCAGCAGCGTCTCATCTAGCGGGAGCAATGAGCAGTTCTTC.

The chain has TRBV7-8 and TRBJ2-7; 8 nucleotides align to TRBD2. Trimming at V came to 5 bases and at J to 5 bases, leaving 11 bases not matched to a gene. This CDR3 is built from 15 residues. The germline V gene encodes CDR1 SGHVS and CDR2 FQNEAQ. The CDR3 loop reads CASSPSSGRGHEQYF. The CDR3 DNA is TGTGCCAGCAGCCCCTCAAGCGGGAGAGGGCACGAGCAGTACTTC.

Notes on this clone: Other DNA sequences in the sample encode the same CDR3. The rearrangement joins TRBV9 to TRBJ1-1; maybe TRBD1 (6 bases). Per germline, CDR1 SGDLS and CDR2 YYNGEE. This CDR3 region has 14 residues. Trimming cost V 3 bases and J 0 bases, with 9 bases left between them. CDR3 region: CASSAGQVNTEAFF. For the CDR3, the DNA is TGTGCCAGCAGCGCGGGACAAGTGAACACTGAAGCTTTCTTT. Full variable domain (remainder filled in from reference TRBV9 and TRBJ1-1): DSGVTQTPKHLITATGQRVTLRCSPRSGDLSVYWYQQSLDQGLQFLIQYYNGEERAKGNILERFSAQQFPDLHSELNLSSLELGDSALYFCASSAGQVNTEAFFGQGTRLTVV.

The V call is TRBV9, the J call TRBJ1-6, with 7 nucleotides matching TRBD1. Unmatched junction bases numbered 4, after V lost 3 bases and J lost 7 bases. CDR3 length: 14 residues. Germline V gene sequence: CDR1 SGDLS, CDR2 YYNGEE. The CDR3 sequence is CASSAGTVNSPLHF. The CDR3 DNA reads TGTGCCAGCAGCGCCGGGACAGTCAATTCACCCCTCCACTTT. Full variable domain (missing parts from reference TRBV9 and TRBJ1-6): DSGVTQTPKHLITATGQRVTLRCSPRSGDLSVYWYQQSLDQGLQFLIQYYNGEERAKGNILERFSAQQFPDLHSELNLSSLELGDSALYFCASSAGTVNSPLHFGNGTRLTVT.

DNA for the CDR3: TGTGCCAGCAGCGTAGGTAGAGGGAATCAGCCCCAGCATTTT. Translating gives CASSVGRGNQPQHF. This sequence joins TRBV9 and TRBJ1-5, with D unresolved. CDR1 and CDR2 (germline): SGDLS, YYNGEE. This CDR3 has 14 residues. Deletions cut 0 bases from V and 4 bases from J, with 8 bases between. Full variable domain (rest looked up from reference TRBV9 and TRBJ1-5): DSGVTQTPKHLITATGQRVTLRCSPRSGDLSVYWYQQSLDQGLQFLIQYYNGEERAKGNILERFSAQQFPDLHSELNLSSLELGDSALYFCASSVGRGNQPQHFGDGTRLSIL.

Written as DNA, the CDR3 is TGTGCCTGTATACATGGGTATTCTAGCTCTGAAGCTTTCTTT. Amino acids: CACIHGYSSSEAFF. The rearrangement joins TRBV30 to TRBJ1-1; D is unclear. The length of the CDR3 is 14 residues. V was clipped by 6 bases and J by 6 bases, with 20 bases between them. The germline V gene has CDR1 GTSNPN and CDR2 SVGIG (reference sequence).

The chain employs TRBV18 and TRBJ2-7; maybe TRBD1 (5 bases). The CDR3 totals 15 residues. Germline CDR1 and CDR2: KGHSH and LQKENI. V lost 2 bases and J 1 base, leaving 12 bases between the germline ends. The CDR3 loop reads CASSPGAQASYEQYF. As DNA, the CDR3 is TGTGCCAGCTCACCAGGGGCCCAGGCTTCCTACGAGCAGTACTTC. The variable domain in full, with the rest retrieved from reference TRBV18 and TRBJ2-7, is NAGVMQNPRHLVRRRGQEARLRCSPMKGHSHVYWYRQLPEEGLKFMVYLQKENIIDESGMPKERFSAEFPKEGPSILRIQQVVRGDSAAYFCASSPGAQASYEQYFGPGTRLTVT.

As DNA, the CDR3 is TGTGCCACGAATAGAGGAAGCGGCACTTCCTACAATGAGCAGTTCTTC. Protein product: CATNRGSGTSYNEQFF. V is TRBV5-4 and J is TRBJ2-1; D possibly corresponds to TRBD2 (5 bases). With 9 bases removed from V and 1 base from J, the gap between germline ends came to 20 bases. The CDR3 has 16 residues. Germline values: CDR1 SGHNT, CDR2 YYREEE (reference sequence). Together with reference TRBV5-4 and TRBJ2-1, the CDR3 gives the full variable domain: ETGVTQSPTHLIKTRGQQVTLRCSSQSGHNTVSWYQQALGQGPQFIFQYYREEENGRGNFPPRFSGLQFPNYSSELNVNALELDDSALYLCATNRGSGTSYNEQFFGPGTRLTVL.

The rearrangement uses TRBV21-1 and TRBJ2-4; TRBD2 is the table's D call and was not checked against the DNA. TRBV21-1 is a pseudogene. CDR3 length equals 17 residues. This CDR3 is CASSKDEPTPAKNIQYF. For the CDR3, the DNA is TGTGCCAGCAGCAAAGATGAACCGACTCCAGCCAAAAACATTCAGTACTTC.

This clone was seen only a few times. The chain carries TRBV11-3 and TRBJ2-2; D gene ambiguous. This CDR3 has 12 amino acids. CDR1 and CDR2 from the germline V gene are SGHNT and YENEEA. Trimming left V 2 bases short and J 7 bases short, with 5 bases between. Here the CDR3 reads CASSLQDGELFF. In DNA form, the CDR3 reads TGTGCCAGCAGCTTACAGGACGGGGAGCTGTTTTTT.

The gene calls are TRBV6-5 and TRBJ1-6; 10 nucleotides align to TRBD1. V lost 10 bases, J lost 7 bases, and 7 bases stayed unmatched. The CDR3 totals 14 residues. CDR1 and CDR2 (germline): MNHEY, SVGAGI. The chain's CDR3 is CATQTGGFNSPLHF. CDR3 coding DNA: TGTGCCACCCAGACAGGGGGCTTCAATTCACCCCTCCACTTT.

This chain joins TRBV7-8 and TRBJ1-5; 8 nucleotides line up with TRBD1. Germline lookup yields CDR1 SGHVS and CDR2 FQNEAQ. The CDR3 sequence is 17 residues long. V lost 3 bases and J lost 0; bases outside the gene matches: 7. CDR3 residues: CASSLRQGTDSNQPQHF. CDR3 coding DNA: TGTGCCAGCAGCTTGAGACAGGGGACTGATAGCAATCAGCCCCAGCATTTT.

J is TRBJ2-1 and V is TRBV6-5; no definite D call. The V end was cut by 9 bases, the J end by 0 bases, with 9 bases between. Germline CDR1 MNHEY, CDR2 SVGAGI. The CDR3 is 13 residues long. The chain's CDR3 is CASDNPSYNEQFF. CDR3 DNA: TGTGCCAGTGACAATCCCTCCTACAATGAGCAGTTCTTC.

The chain combines TRBV10-3 with TRBJ2-3; 9 bases map to TRBD1. The CDR3 contains 15 residues. V lost 6 bases, J lost 3 bases, and 7 bases stayed unmatched. The germline CDR1 and CDR2 sequences are ENHRY and SYGVKD. CDR3 DNA: TGTGCCATCAGGGACTGGACAGGGGATACAGATACGCAGTATTTT. Translating gives CAIRDWTGDTDTQYF.

This clone appeared a single time. The chain joins TRBV24-1 to TRBJ2-2, with 14 bases lining up with TRBD2. The germline CDR1 and CDR2 sequences are KGHDR and SFDVKD. J lost 6 bases, V lost 7 bases, and 9 bases had no gene match. CDR3 length equals 17 residues. In DNA form, the CDR3 reads TGTGCCACCAGGGGCCAGGGACTAGCGGGAGTCGCCGGGGAGCTGTTTTTT. This encodes CATRGQGLAGVAGELFF.